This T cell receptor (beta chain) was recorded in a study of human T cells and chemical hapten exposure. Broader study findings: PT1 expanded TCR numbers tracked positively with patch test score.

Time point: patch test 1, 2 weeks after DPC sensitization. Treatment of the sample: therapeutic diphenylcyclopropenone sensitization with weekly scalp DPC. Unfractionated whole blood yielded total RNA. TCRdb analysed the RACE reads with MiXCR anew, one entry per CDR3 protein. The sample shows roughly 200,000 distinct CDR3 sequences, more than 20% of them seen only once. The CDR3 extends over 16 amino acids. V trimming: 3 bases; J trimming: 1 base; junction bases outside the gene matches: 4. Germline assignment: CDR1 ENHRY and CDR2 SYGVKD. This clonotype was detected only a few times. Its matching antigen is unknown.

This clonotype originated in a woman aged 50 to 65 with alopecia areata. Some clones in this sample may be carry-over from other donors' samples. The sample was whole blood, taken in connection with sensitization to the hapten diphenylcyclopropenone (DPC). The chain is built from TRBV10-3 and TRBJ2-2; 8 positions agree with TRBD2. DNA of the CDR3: TGTGCCATCAGTGATGGGAGCGGGAGGAACACCGGGGAGCTGTTTTTT. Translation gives CAISDGSGRNTGELFF.